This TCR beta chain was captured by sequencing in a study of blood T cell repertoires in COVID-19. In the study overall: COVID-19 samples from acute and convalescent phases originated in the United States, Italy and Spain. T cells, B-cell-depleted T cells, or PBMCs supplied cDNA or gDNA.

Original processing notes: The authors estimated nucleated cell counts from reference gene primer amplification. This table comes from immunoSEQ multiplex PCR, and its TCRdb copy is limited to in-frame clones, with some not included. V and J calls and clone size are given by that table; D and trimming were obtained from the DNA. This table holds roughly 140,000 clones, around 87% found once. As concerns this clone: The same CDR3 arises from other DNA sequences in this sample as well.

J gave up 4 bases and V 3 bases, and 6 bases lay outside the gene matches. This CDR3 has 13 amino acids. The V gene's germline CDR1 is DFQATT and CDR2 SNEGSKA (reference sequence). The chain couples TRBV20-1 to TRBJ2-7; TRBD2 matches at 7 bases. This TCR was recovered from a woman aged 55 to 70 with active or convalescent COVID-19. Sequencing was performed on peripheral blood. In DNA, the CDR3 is TGCAGTGCTAGTGGCGGGGGAGGTTACGAGCAGTACTTC. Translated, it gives CSASGGGGYEQYF.